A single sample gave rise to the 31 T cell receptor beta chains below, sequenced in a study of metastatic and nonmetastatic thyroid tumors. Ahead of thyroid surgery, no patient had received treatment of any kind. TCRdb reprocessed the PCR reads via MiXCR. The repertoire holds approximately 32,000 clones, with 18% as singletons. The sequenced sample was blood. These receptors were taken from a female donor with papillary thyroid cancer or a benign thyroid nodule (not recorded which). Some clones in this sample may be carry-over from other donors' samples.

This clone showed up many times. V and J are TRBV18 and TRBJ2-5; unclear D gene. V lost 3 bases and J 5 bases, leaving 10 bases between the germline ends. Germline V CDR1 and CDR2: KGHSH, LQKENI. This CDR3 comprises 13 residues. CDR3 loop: CASSPNLRETQYF. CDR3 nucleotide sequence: TGTGCCAGCTCACCTAACCTAAGGGAGACCCAGTACTTC. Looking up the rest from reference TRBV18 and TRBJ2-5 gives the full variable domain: NAGVMQNPRHLVRRRGQEARLRCSPMKGHSHVYWYRQLPEEGLKFMVYLQKENIIDESGMPKERFSAEFPKEGPSILRIQQVVRGDSAAYFCASSPNLRETQYFGPGTRLLVL.

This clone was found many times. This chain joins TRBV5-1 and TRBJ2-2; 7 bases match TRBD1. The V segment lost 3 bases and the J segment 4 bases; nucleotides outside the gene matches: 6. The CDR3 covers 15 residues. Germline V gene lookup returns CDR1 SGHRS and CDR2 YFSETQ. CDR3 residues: CASSSGQPGTGELFF. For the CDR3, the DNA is TGCGCCAGCAGCTCGGGACAGCCGGGCACCGGGGAGCTGTTTTTT.

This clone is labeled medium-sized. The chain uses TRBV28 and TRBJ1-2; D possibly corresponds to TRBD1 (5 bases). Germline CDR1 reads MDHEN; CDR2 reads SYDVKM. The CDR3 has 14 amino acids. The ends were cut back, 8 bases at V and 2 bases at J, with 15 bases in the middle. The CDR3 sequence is CASGGALLNYGYTF. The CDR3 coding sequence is TGTGCCAGCGGCGGGGCTCTTCTAAACTATGGCTACACCTTC.

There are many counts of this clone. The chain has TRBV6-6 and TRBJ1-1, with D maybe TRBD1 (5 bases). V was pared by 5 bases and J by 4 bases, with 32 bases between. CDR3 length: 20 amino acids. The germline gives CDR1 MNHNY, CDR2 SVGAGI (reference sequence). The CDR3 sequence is CASSPIPPGGKSFVGTEAFF. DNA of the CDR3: TGTGCCAGCAGTCCAATACCCCCGGGGGGGAAATCATTTGTCGGCACTGAAGCTTTCTTT.

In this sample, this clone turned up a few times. The chain's CDR3 is CASSLTAGTSGRRRYNEQFF. In nucleotides, the CDR3 is TGTGCCAGCAGCTTAACCGCCGGGACTAGCGGGAGGAGGCGGTACAATGAGCAGTTCTTC. The chain has TRBV7-8 and TRBJ2-1, with 15 bases that match TRBD2. The CDR3 length is 20 residues. V lost 2 bases, J lost 4 bases, and 12 bases stayed unmatched. Germline V gene sequence: CDR1 SGHVS, CDR2 FQNEAQ.

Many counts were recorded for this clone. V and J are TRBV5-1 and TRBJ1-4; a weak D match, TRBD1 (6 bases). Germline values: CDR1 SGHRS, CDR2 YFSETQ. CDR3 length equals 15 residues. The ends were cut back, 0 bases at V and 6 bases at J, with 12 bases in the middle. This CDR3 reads CASSLAGGEDEKLFF. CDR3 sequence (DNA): TGCGCCAGCAGCTTGGCGGGGGGCGAGGATGAAAAACTGTTTTTT.

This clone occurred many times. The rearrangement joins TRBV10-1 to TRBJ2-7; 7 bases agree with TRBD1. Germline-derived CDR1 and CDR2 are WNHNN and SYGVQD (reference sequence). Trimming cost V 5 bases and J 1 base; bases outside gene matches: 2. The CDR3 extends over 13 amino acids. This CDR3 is CASSTGQSYEQYF. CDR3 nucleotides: TGCGCCAGCAGTACGGGACAGTCCTACGAGCAGTACTTC.

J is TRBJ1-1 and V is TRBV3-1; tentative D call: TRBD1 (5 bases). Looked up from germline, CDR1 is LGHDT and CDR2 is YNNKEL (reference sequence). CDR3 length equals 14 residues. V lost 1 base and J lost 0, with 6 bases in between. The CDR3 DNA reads TGTGCCAGCAGCCAAGGACAGATGAACACTGAAGCTTTCTTT. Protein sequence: CASSQGQMNTEAFF.

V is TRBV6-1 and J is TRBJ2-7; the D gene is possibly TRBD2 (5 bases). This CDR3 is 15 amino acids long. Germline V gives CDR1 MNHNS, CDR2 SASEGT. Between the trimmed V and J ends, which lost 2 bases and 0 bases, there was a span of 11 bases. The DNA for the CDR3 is TGTGCCAGCAGTGAACTAATTGGGAGCTCCTACGAGCAGTACGTC. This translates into CASSELIGSSYEQYV.

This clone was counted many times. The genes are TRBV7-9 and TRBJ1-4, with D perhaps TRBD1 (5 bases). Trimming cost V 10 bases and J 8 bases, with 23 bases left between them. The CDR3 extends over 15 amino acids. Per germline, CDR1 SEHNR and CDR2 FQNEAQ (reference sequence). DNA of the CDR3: TGTGCCATCAGGGACCAAGGTGGGGCGGAGGAAAAACTGTTTTTT. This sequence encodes CAIRDQGGAEEKLFF.

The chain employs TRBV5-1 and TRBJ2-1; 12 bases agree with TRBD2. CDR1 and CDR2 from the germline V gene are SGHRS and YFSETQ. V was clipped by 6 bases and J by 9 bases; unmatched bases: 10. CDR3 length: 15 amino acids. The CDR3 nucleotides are TGCGCCAGCACCTCCCGACTAGCGGGAGCAAGTGAGCAGTTCTTC. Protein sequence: CASTSRLAGASEQFF.

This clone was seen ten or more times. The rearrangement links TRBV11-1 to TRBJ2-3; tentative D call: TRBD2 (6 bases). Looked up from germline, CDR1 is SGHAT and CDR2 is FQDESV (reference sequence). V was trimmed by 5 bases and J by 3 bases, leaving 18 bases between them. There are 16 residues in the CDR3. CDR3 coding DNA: TGTGCCAGCAGCCGGAATCAGGGAGGAGGTACAGATACGCAGTATTTT. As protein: CASSRNQGGGTDTQYF.

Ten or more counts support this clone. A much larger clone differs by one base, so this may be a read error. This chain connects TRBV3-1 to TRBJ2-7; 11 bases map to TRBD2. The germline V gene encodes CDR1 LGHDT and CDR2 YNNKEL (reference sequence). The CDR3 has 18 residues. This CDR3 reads CASGQDGGWPSGRYEQYF. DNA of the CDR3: TGTGCCAGCGGCCAAGATGGGGGGTGGCCTAGCGGGAGGTACGAGCAGTACTTC.

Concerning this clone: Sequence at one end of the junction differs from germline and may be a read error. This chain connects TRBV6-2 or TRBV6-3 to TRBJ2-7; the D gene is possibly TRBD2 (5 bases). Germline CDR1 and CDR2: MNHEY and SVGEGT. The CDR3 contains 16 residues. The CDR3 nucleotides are TGTGCCAGCACCCGTACCCCCCACCCTCTAGCCTACGAGAAGTACTTC. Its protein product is CASTRTPHPLAYEKYF.

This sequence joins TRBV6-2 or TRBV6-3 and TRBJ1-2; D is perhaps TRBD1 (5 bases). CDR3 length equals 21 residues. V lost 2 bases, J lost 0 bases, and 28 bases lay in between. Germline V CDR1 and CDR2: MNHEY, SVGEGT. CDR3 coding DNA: TGTGCCAGCAGTTACGGGGGTCCCTGGCCCGTTACACAACGCTCTAACTATGGCTACACCTTC. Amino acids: CASSYGGPWPVTQRSNYGYTF.

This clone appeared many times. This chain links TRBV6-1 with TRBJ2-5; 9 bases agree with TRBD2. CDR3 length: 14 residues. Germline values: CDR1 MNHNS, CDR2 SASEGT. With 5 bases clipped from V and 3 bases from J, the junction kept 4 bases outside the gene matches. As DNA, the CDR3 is TGTGCCAGCAGTCCCATAGCGGGGGAAGAGACCCAGTACTTC. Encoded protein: CASSPIAGEETQYF.

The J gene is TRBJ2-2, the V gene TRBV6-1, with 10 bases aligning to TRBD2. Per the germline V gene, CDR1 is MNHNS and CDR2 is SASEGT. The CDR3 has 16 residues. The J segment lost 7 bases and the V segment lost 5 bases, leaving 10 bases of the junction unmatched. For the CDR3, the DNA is TGTGCCAGCAGTCCACGCTTAGCGGGGGGTTACGGGGAGCTGTTTTTT. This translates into CASSPRLAGGYGELFF.

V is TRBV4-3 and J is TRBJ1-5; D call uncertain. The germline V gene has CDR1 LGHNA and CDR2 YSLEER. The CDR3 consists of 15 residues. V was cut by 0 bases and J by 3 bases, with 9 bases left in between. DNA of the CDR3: TGCGCCAGCAGCCAAGATGGCCACTACAATCAGCCCCAGCATTTT. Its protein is CASSQDGHYNQPQHF.

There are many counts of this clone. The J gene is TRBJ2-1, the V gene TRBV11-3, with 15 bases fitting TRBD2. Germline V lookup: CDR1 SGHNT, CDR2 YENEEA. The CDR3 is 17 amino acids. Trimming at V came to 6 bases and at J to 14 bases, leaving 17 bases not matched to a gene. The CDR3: CASRHTAGTSGRRAEFF. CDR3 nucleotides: TGTGCCAGCAGACATACAGCCGGGACTAGCGGGAGGAGGGCGGAGTTCTTC. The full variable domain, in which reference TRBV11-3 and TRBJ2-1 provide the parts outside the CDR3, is EAGVVQSPRYKIIEKKQPVAFWCNPISGHNTLYWYLQNLGQGPELLIRYENEEAVDDSQLPKDRFSAERLKGVDSTLKIQPAELGDSAVYLCASRHTAGTSGRRAEFFGPGTRLTVL.

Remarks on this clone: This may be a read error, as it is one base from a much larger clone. The CDR3 spells CANSLGGRTYEQYF. CDR3 DNA: TGTGCCAACAGCTTGGGTGGCCGGACCTACGAGCAGTACTTC. V usage is TRBV5-6 and J usage is TRBJ2-7; D unclear. Germline loops: CDR1 SGHDT, CDR2 YYEEEE. CDR3 length equals 14 residues.

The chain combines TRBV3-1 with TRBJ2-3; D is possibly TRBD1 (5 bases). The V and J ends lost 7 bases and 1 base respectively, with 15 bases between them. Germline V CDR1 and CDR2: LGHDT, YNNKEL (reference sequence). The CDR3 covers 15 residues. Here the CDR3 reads CASIPQQVRTDTQYF. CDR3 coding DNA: TGTGCCAGCATCCCGCAACAGGTGCGCACAGATACGCAGTATTTT.

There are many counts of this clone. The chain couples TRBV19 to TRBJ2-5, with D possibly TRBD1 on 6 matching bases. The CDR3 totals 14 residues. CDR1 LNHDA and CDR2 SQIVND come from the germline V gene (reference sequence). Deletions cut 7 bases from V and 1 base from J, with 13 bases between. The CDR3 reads CASTSGQLQETQYF. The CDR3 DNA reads TGTGCCAGTACCAGCGGACAGCTCCAAGAGACCCAGTACTTC. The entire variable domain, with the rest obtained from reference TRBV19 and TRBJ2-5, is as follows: DGGITQSPKYLFRKEGQNVTLSCEQNLNHDAMYWYRQDPGQGLRLIYYSQIVNDFQKGDIAEGYSVSREKKESFPLTVTSAQKNPTAFYLCASTSGQLQETQYFGPGTRLLVL.

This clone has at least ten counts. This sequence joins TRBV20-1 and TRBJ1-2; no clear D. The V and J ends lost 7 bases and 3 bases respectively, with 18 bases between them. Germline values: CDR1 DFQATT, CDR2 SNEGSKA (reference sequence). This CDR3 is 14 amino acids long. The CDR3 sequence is CSGQSPDGYYGYTF. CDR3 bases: TGCAGTGGCCAGAGCCCAGATGGGTACTATGGCTACACCTTC.

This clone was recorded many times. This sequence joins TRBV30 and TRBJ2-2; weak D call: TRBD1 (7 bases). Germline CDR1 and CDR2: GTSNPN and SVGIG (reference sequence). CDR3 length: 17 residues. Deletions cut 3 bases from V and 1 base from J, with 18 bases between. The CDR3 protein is CAWSSRGRGRNTGELFF. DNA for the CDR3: TGTGCCTGGAGCTCAAGGGGGCGGGGAAGGAACACCGGGGAGCTGTTTTTT.

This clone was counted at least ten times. Here the CDR3 DNA reads TGTGCCAGCAGCTTAGCAGGGGTTCAAGAGACCCAGTACTTC. Translation: CASSLAGVQETQYF. This chain links TRBV7-9 with TRBJ2-5, with D maybe TRBD1 (5 bases). The CDR3 length is 14 residues. Deletions cut 0 bases from V and 2 bases from J, with 7 bases between. Germline CDR1 is SEHNR and CDR2 is FQNEAQ (reference sequence).

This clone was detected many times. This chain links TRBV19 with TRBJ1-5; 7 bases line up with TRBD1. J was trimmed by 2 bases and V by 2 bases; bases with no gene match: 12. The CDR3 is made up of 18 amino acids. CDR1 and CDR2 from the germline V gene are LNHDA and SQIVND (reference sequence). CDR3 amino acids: CASSIQGGMFIGNQPQHF. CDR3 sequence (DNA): TGTGCCAGTAGTATACAGGGGGGAATGTTTATCGGCAATCAGCCCCAGCATTTT.

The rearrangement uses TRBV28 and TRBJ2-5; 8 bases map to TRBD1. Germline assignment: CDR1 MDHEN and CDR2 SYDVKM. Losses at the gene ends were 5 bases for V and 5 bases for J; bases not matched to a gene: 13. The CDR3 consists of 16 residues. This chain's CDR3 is CASSRTRGLVGETQYF. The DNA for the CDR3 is TGTGCCAGCAGTCGGACCAGGGGGCTCGTGGGGGAGACCCAGTACTTC.

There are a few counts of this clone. CDR3 sequence reads: CASSEDAGKGCQPQHF. The CDR3 nucleotides are TGTGCCAGCAGTGAAGATGCAGGGAAGGGCTGTCAGCCCCAGCATTTT. The chain uses TRBV6-1 and TRBJ1-5; tentative D call: TRBD1 (5 bases). The CDR3 is 16 residues long. Trimming removed 1 base from V and 6 bases from J, with 16 bases in between. The germline CDR1 and CDR2 sequences are MNHNS and SASEGT.

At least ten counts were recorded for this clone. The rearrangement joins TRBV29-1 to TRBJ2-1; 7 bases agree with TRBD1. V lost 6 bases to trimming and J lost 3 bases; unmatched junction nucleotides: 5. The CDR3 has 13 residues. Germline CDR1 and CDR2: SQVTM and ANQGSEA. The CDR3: CSVDRDHYNEQFF. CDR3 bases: TGCAGCGTAGACAGGGACCACTACAATGAGCAGTTCTTC.

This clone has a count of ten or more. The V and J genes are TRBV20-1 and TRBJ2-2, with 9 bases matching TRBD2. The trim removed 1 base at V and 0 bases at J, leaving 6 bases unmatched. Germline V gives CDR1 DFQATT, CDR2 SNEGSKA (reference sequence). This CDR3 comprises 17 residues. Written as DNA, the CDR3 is TGCAGTGCTAGAGCGCGACTAGCGGAAGCGAACACCGGGGAGCTGTTTTTT. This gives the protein CSARARLAEANTGELFF.

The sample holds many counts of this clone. CDR3 in amino acids: CSAVVRSGANVLTF. As DNA, the CDR3 is TGCAGTGCCGTCGTACGGTCTGGGGCCAACGTCCTGACTTTC. The rearrangement joins TRBV20-1 to TRBJ2-6; the D is unclear. Germline CDR1 is DFQATT and CDR2 is SNEGSKA (reference sequence). Trimming pared 6 bases from V and 1 base from J, leaving 10 bases between. The CDR3 consists of 14 residues.